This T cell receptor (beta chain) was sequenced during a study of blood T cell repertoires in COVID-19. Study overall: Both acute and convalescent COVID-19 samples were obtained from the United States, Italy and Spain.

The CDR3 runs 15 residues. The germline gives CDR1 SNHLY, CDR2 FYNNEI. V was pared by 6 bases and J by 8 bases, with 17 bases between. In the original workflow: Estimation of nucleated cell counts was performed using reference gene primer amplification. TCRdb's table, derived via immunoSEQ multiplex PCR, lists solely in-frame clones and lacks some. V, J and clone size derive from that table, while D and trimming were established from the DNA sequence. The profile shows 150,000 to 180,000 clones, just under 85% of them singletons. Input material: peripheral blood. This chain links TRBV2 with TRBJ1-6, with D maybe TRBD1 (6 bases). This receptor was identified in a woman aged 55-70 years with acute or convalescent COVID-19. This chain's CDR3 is CASRLQGLGDSPLHF. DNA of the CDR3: TGTGCCAGCAGGCTACAGGGCTTGGGTGATTCACCCCTCCACTTT. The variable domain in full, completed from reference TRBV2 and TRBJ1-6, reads EPEVTQTPSHQVTQMGQEVILRCVPISNHLYFYWYRQILGQKVEFLVSFYNNEISEKSEIFDDQFSVERPDGSNFTLKIRSTKLEDSAMYFCASRLQGLGDSPLHFGNGTRLTVT.